These 6 T cell receptor beta chains came from one sample sequenced in a study of Tregs in tolerant kidney transplant recipients. TCRdb's copy holds only in-frame clones and misses some; the assay was immunoSEQ multiplex PCR. Among under 95,000 clones listed, 80% to 95% were seen once. Here the sequenced sample was Tregs from blood, taken before the transplant. The receptors were gathered from a human donor who received a combined kidney and bone marrow transplant.

The genes are TRBV7-9 and TRBJ1-1, with 7 positions matching TRBD1. The V segment lost 5 bases and the J segment 0 bases; nucleotides outside the gene matches: 15. Germline V gene data show CDR1 as SEHNR and CDR2 as FQNEAQ (reference sequence). The CDR3 has 18 amino acids. CDR3 DNA sequence: TGTGCCAGCAGCAGGGATCCGGGACAGCTTCCTTTGAACACTGAAGCTTTCTTT. Its protein product is CASSRDPGQLPLNTEAFF. The full variable domain, its missing parts supplied by reference TRBV7-9 and TRBJ1-1, is DTGVSQNPRHKITKRGQNVTFRCDPISEHNRLYWYRQTLGQGPEFLTYFQNEAQLEKSRLLSDRFSAERPKGSFSTLEIQRTEQGDSAMYLCASSRDPGQLPLNTEAFFGQGTRLTVV.

This clone was counted a single time. J is TRBJ2-3 and V is TRBV12-5; unclear D gene. V was pared by 2 bases and J by 0 bases, with 6 bases between. Germline V gene lookup returns CDR1 LGHNT and CDR2 FRNRAP. This CDR3 has 14 residues. The CDR3 sequence: CASGLSASTDTQYF. The CDR3, as DNA: TGTGCTAGTGGTTTGTCGGCCAGCACAGATACGCAGTATTTT.

J is TRBJ2-5 and V is TRBV15, with D perhaps matching TRBD2 (6 bases). With 5 bases removed from V and 5 bases from J, the gap between germline ends came to 21 bases. The CDR3 has 16 residues. Germline values: CDR1 LNHNV, CDR2 YYDKDF (reference sequence). The CDR3 DNA follows: TGTGCCACCAGCGCCTCCGCGGGGCGGGTGGGGGAGACCCAGTACTTC. It is translated as CATSASAGRVGETQYF.

This rearrangement joins TRBV2 to TRBJ1-3; 7 bases align to TRBD1. Germline V gene sequence: CDR1 SNHLY, CDR2 FYNNEI. The CDR3 totals 16 residues. V lost 5 bases and J lost 2; bases outside the gene matches: 9. CDR3 in amino acids: CASSPPGQRTGNTIYF. The CDR3 DNA is TGTGCCAGCAGTCCACCGGGACAGCGAACTGGAAACACCATATATTTT.

Comment on this clone: This specimen includes other DNA sequences encoding the same CDR3. The chain joins TRBV4-1 to TRBJ2-2; possibly TRBD1 or TRBD2 for D (7 bases each). Trimming took 4 bases from V and 1 from J, leaving 22 bases between them. This CDR3 contains 19 residues. Germline assignment: CDR1 MGHRA and CDR2 YSYEKL. CDR3 amino acids: CASSRSRGGNSKNTGELFF. The DNA for the CDR3 is TGCGCCAGCAGCCGATCCAGGGGGGGCAATTCCAAGAACACCGGGGAGCTGTTTTTT.

The chain uses TRBV6-1 and TRBJ1-2; unclear D gene. The CDR3 runs 14 residues. The germline V gene encodes CDR1 MNHNS and CDR2 SASEGT. Deletions cut 2 bases from V and 3 bases from J, with 10 bases between. The CDR3 sequence: CASSEIRGDYGYTF. For the CDR3, the DNA is TGTGCCAGCAGTGAAATTCGGGGAGACTATGGCTACACCTTC.